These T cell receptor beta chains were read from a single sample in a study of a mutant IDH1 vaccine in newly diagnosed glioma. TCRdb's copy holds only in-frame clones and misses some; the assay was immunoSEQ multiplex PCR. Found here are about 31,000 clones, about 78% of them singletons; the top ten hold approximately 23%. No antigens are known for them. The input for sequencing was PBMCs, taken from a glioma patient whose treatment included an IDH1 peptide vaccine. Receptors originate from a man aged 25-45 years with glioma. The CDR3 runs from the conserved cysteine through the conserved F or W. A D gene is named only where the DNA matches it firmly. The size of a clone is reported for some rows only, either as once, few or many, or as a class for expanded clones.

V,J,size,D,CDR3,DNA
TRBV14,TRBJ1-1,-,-,CASSQLGRGRRTEAFF,TGTGCCAGCAGCCAACTCGGCCGGGGGCGCCGGACTGAAGCTTTCTTT
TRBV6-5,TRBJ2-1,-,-,CASSYVAGRAGNEQFF,TGTGCCAGCAGTTACGTGGCAGGGCGGGCGGGAAATGAGCAGTTCTTC
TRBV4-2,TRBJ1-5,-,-,CASSQVSGNSNQPQHF,TGTGCCAGCAGCCAAGTTTCAGGTAATAGCAATCAGCCCCAGCATTTT
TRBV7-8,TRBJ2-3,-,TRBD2,CASSLAIAGSTDTQYF,TGTGCCAGCAGCTTAGCGATAGCGGGTAGCACAGATACGCAGTATTTT
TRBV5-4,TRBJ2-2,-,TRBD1,CASSRVRGLDTGELFF,TGTGCCAGCAGCAGGGTCAGGGGGCTAGACACCGGGGAGCTGTTTTTT
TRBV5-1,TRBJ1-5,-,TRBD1,CASSLSPGQGSNQPQHF,TGCGCCAGCAGCTTGTCCCCGGGACAGGGGAGCAATCAGCCCCAGCATTTT
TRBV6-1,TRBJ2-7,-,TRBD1,CASRTRTGSVQYF,TGTGCCAGCAGAACCCGGACAGGCAGCGTACAGTACTTC
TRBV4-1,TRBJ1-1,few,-,CASSQVTERNTEAFF,TGCGCCAGCAGCCAGGTGACAGAGAGGAACACTGAAGCTTTCTTT
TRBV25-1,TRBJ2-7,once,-,CASSDIKYGRGYEQYF,TGTGCCAGCAGTGACATAAAATATGGCAGGGGATACGAGCAGTACTTC
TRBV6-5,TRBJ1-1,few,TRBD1,CASSYEDRGAAFF,TGTGCCAGCAGTTACGAGGACAGGGGAGCAGCTTTCTTT
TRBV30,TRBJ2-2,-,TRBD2,CAWRGRAGTGELFF,TGTGCCTGGAGGGGGAGGGCCGGGACCGGGGAGCTGTTTTTT
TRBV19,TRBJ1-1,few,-,CASIEGTRNTEAFF,TGTGCCAGTATCGAAGGGACAAGGAACACTGAAGCTTTCTTT
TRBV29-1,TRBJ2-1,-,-,CSVEDGVEEQFF,TGCAGCGTTGAAGACGGGGTTGAGGAGCAGTTCTTC
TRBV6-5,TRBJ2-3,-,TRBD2,CASSLGGRAADTQYF,TGTGCCAGCAGTCTGGGCGGGAGGGCCGCAGATACGCAGTATTTT
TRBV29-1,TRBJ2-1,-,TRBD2,CSVDSGGSNEQFF,TGCAGCGTTGATTCCGGGGGGTCCAATGAGCAGTTCTTC
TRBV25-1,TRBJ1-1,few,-,CASRGTGNTEAFF,TGTGCCAGCAGAGGTACAGGGAACACTGAAGCTTTCTTT
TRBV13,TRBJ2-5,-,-,CASSLDGEETQYF,TGTGCCAGCAGCTTAGATGGGGAAGAGACCCAGTACTTC
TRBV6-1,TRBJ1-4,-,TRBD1,CASSEAGQGGEKLFF,TGTGCCAGCAGTGAAGCTGGACAGGGGGGTGAAAAACTGTTTTTT
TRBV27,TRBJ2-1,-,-,CASRPVGGSWNEQFF,TGTGCCAGCAGACCCGTGGGGGGTTCGTGGAATGAGCAGTTCTTC
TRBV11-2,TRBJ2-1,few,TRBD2,CASSFTAGGYNEQFF,TGTGCCAGCAGCTTCACAGCGGGAGGCTACAATGAGCAGTTCTTC
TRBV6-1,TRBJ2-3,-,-,CASSEQFTDTQYF,TGTGCCAGCAGTGAACAATTCACAGATACGCAGTATTTT
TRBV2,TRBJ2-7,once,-,CASRSPGGQGIYEQYF,TGTGCCAGCAGATCTCCTGGGGGGCAGGGGATCTACGAGCAGTACTTC
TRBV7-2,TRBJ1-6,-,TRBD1,CASSLETGSSYNSPLHF,TGTGCCAGCAGCTTAGAGACAGGGAGCTCCTATAATTCACCCCTCCACTTT
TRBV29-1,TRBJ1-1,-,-,CSLDGSKGTEAFF,TGCAGCCTTGACGGGAGTAAGGGGACTGAAGCTTTCTTT
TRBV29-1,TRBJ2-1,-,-,CSADAGTLAEQFF,TGCAGCGCCGACGCTGGGACCCTTGCGGAGCAGTTCTTC
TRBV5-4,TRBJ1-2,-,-,CASSPGDNPRGYTF,TGTGCCAGCAGCCCCGGGGACAACCCCCGTGGCTACACCTTC
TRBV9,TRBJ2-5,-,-,CASTRTPQETQYF,TGTGCGAGCACTCGGACCCCTCAAGAGACCCAGTACTTC
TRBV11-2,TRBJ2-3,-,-,CASSLYFGEIGDTQYF,TGTGCCAGCAGCTTATATTTCGGGGAGATTGGAGATACGCAGTATTTT
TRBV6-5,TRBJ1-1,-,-,CASSYSRENTEAFF,TGTGCCAGCAGTTACTCGAGAGAGAACACTGAAGCTTTCTTT
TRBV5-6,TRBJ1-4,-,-,CASSPRGRPPNEKLFF,TGTGCCAGCAGCCCAAGAGGCAGGCCCCCTAATGAAAAACTGTTTTTT
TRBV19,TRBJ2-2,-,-,CASSIGLGRELFF,TGTGCCAGTAGTATAGGTTTAGGCCGGGAGCTGTTTTTT
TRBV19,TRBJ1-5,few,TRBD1,CASSIDRGTNQPQHF,TGTGCCAGTAGTATTGACAGGGGGACCAATCAGCCCCAGCATTTT
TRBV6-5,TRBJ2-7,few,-,CASKPGRNYEQYF,TGTGCCAGCAAACCGGGACGGAACTACGAGCAGTACTTC
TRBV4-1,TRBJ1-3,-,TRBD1,CASSQMTGSSGNTIYF,TGCGCCAGCAGCCAGATGACAGGGAGTTCCGGAAACACCATATATTTT
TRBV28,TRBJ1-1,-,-,CASKPSEDTEAFF,TGTGCCAGCAAACCGTCCGAGGACACTGAAGCTTTCTTT
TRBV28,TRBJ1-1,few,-,CASIPGAYTEAFF,TGTGCCAGCATCCCCGGGGCCTACACTGAAGCTTTCTTT
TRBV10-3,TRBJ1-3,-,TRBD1,CAMGQGGAGNTIYF,TGTGCCATGGGACAGGGAGGAGCTGGAAACACCATATATTTT
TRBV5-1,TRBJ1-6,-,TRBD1,CASSTRDRRDSSPLHF,TGCGCCAGCAGCACTCGGGACAGGCGGGACTCCTCACCCCTCCACTTT
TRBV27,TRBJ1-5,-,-,CASSLSAIQPQHF,TGTGCCAGCAGTTTATCGGCCATTCAGCCCCAGCATTTT
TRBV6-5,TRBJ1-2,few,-,CASSENRERQGYTF,TGTGCCAGCAGTGAAAACAGGGAAAGACAGGGCTACACCTTC
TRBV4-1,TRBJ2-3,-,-,CASSQGQGPPVDTQYF,TGCGCCAGCAGCCAAGGTCAGGGACCGCCCGTAGATACGCAGTATTTT
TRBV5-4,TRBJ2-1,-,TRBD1,CASSPRDRGRANEQFF,TGTGCCAGCAGCCCGAGGGACAGGGGGAGGGCGAATGAGCAGTTCTTC
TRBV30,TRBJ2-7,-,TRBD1,CAQSEGTGAYEQYF,TGTGCCCAAAGCGAGGGGACAGGGGCCTACGAGCAGTACTTC
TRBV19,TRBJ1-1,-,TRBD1,CASSLRTGPENTEAFF,TGTGCCAGTAGTCTACGGACAGGCCCGGAGAACACTGAAGCTTTCTTT
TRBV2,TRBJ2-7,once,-,CASGGQQYF,TGTGCCAGCGGGGGGCAGCAGTACTTC
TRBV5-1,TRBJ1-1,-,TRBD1,CASSHGQGRAFF,TGCGCCAGCAGCCATGGACAGGGGAGAGCTTTCTTT
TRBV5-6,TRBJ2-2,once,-,CASSRQETGELFF,TGTGCCAGCAGCCGACAGGAGACCGGGGAGCTGTTTTTT
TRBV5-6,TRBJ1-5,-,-,CASSAGTSNQPQHF,TGTGCCAGCAGCGCAGGGACATCGAATCAGCCCCAGCATTTT